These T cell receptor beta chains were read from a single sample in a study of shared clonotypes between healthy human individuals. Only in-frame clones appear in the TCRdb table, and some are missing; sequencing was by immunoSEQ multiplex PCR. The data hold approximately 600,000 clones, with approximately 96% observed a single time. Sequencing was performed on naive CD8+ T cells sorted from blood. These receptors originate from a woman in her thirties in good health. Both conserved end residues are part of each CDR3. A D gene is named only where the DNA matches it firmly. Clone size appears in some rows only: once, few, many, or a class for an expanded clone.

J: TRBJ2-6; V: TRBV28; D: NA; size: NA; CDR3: CASSFGYSGANVLTF; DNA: TGTGCCAGCAGTTTTGGTTACTCTGGGGCCAACGTCCTGACTTTC
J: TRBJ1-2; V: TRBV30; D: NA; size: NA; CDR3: CAWKGTVYGYTF; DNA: TGTGCCTGGAAGGGAACAGTTTATGGCTACACCTTC
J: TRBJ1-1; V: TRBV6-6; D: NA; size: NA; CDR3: CASSYGHGNTEAFF; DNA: TGTGCCAGCAGTTACGGACATGGGAACACTGAAGCTTTCTTT
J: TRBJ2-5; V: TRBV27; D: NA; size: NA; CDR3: CASSRSTRAQETQYF; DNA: TGTGCCAGCAGCCGAAGTACTAGGGCCCAAGAGACCCAGTACTTC
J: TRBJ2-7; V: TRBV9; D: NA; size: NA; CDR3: CASSLAGVIEQYF; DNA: TGTGCCAGCAGCTTAGCTGGGGTCATTGAGCAGTACTTC
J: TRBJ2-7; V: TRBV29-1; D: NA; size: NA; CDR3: CSVEKGDSYEQYF; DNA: TGCAGCGTTGAAAAAGGGGATAGCTACGAGCAGTACTTC
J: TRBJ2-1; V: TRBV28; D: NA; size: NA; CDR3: CASSSLGIVYGSYNEQFF; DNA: TGTGCCAGCAGTTCTCTAGGGATCGTCTATGGCTCCTACAATGAGCAGTTCTTC
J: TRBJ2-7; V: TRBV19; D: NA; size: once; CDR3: CASSAFGAGGYEQYF; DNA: TGTGCCAGTAGTGCTTTTGGCGCTGGGGGCTACGAGCAGTACTTC
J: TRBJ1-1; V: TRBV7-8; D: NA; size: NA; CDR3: CASSPERYTEAFF; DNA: TGTGCCAGCAGCCCAGAGCGTTACACTGAAGCTTTCTTT
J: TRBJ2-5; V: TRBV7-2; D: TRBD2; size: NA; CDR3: CASSLELAAPQETQYF; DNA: TGTGCCAGCAGCTTAGAACTAGCGGCCCCTCAAGAGACCCAGTACTTC
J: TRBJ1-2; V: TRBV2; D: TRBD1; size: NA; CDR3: CASTKTTGFYGYTF; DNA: TGTGCCAGCACAAAGACGACAGGGTTCTATGGCTACACCTTC
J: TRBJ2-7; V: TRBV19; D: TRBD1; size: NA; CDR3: CASSMGDRAVYEQYF; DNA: TGTGCCAGTAGTATGGGAGACAGGGCGGTCTACGAGCAGTACTTC
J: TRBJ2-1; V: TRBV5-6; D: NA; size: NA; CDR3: CASSFVWGSYNEQFF; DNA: TGTGCCAGCAGCTTCGTCTGGGGTAGTTACAATGAGCAGTTCTTC
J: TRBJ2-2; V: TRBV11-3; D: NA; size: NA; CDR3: CASSVATPGTGGLFF; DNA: TGTGCCAGCAGCGTAGCAACCCCCGGGACCGGGGGGCTGTTTTTT
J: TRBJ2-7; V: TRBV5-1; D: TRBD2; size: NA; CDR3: CASSLAFGRGTSNSYEQYF; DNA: TGCGCCAGCAGCTTGGCCTTCGGGCGCGGGACTAGTAACTCCTACGAGCAGTACTTC
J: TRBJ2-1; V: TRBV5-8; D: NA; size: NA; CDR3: CASRGGAMGQFF; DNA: TGTGCCAGCAGGGGTGGGGCCATGGGACAGTTCTTC
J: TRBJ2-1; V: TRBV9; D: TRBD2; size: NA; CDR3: CASSVFPGTSFNEQFF; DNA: TGTGCCAGCAGCGTATTCCCAGGGACTAGCTTCAATGAGCAGTTCTTC
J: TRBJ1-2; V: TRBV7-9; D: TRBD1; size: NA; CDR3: CASSYPDRPSYGYTF; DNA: TGTGCCAGCAGCTATCCGGACAGGCCCTCCTATGGCTACACCTTC
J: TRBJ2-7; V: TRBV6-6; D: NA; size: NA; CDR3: CASPDISYEQYF; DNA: TGTGCCAGCCCCGACATTTCCTACGAGCAGTACTTC
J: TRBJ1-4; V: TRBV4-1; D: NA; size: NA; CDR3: CASSQGPGTLNEKLFF; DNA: TGCGCCAGCAGCCAAGGCCCCGGGACCCTTAATGAAAAACTGTTTTTT
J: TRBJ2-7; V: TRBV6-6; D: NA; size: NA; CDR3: CASSYSPFYEQYF; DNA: TGTGCCAGCAGTTACTCCCCCTTCTACGAGCAGTACTTC
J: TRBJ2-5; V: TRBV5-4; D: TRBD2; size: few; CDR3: CASNQRGASGRETQYF; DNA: TGTGCCAGCAACCAAAGGGGGGCTAGCGGGAGAGAGACCCAGTACTTC
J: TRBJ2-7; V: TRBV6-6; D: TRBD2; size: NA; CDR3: CASRTSGAYEQYF; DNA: TGTGCCAGCCGGACTAGCGGGGCCTACGAGCAGTACTTC
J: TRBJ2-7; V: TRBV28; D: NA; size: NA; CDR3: CASSFGSYEQYF; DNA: TGTGCCAGCAGTTTTGGTTCCTACGAGCAGTACTTC
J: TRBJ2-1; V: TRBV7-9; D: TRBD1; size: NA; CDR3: CASSPGTAYNEQFF; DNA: TGTGCCAGCAGCCCTGGGACAGCTTACAATGAGCAGTTCTTC
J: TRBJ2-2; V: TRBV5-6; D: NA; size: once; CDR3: CASSLGNANTGELFF; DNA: TGTGCCAGCAGCTTGGGTAACGCGAACACCGGGGAGCTGTTTTTT
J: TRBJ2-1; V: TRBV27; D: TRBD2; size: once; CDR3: CASRPGLALFDEQFF; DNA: TGTGCCAGCAGACCCGGACTAGCGCTTTTTGATGAGCAGTTCTTC
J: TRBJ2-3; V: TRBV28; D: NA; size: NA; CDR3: CASRRQAGTDTQYF; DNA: TGTGCCAGCAGGAGACAGGCTGGCACAGATACGCAGTATTTT
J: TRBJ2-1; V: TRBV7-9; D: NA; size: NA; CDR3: CASSQSVSPEQFF; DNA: TGTGCCAGCAGCCAGTCCGTCTCCCCTGAGCAGTTCTTC
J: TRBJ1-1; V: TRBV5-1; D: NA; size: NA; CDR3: CASSLGGAYPPNTEAFF; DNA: TGCGCCAGCAGCTTGGGGGGGGCCTACCCCCCGAACACTGAAGCTTTCTTT
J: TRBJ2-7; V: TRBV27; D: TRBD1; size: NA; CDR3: CASSFTGGSFHEQYF; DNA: TGTGCCAGCAGTTTCACAGGGGGAAGCTTCCACGAGCAGTACTTC
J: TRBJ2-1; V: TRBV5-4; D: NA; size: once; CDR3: CASRVEGDYNEQFF; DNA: TGTGCCAGCAGGGTGGAGGGGGATTACAATGAGCAGTTCTTC